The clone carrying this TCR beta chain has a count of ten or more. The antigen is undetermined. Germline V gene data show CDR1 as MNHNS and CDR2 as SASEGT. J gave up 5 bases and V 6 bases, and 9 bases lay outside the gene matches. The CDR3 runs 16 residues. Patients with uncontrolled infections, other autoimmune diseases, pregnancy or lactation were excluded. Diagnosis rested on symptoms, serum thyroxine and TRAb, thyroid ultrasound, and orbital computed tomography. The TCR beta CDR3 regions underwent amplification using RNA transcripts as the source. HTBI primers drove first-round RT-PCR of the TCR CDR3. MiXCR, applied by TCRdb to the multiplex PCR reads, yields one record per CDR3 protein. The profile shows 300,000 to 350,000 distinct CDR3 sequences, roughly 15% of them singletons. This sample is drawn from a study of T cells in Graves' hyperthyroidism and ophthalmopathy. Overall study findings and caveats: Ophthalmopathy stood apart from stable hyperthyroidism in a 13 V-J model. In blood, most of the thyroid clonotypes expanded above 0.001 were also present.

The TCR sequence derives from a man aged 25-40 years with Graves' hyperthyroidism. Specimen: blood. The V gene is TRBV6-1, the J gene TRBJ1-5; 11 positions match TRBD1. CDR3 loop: CASSEGTGGLDQPQHF. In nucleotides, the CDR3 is TGTGCCAGCAGCGAGGGGACAGGGGGACTCGATCAGCCCCAGCATTTT.